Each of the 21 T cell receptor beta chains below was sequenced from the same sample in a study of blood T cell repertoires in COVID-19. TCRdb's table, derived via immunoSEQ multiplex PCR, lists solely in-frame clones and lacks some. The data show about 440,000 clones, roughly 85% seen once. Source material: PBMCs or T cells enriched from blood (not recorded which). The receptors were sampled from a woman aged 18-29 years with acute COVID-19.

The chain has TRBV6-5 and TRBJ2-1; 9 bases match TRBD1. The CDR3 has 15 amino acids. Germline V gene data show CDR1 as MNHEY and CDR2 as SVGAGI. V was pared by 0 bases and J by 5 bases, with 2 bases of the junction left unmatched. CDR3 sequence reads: CASSYSDRGDNEQFF. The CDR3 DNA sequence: TGTGCCAGCAGTTACTCGGACAGGGGAGACAATGAGCAGTTCTTC.

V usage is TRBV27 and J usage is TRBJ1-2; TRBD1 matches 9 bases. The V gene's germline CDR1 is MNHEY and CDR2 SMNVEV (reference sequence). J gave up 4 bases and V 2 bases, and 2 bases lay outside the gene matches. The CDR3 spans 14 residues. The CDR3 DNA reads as TGTGCCAGCAGTTTAACGGACAGGGGCTATGGCTACACCTTC. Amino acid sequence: CASSLTDRGYGYTF.

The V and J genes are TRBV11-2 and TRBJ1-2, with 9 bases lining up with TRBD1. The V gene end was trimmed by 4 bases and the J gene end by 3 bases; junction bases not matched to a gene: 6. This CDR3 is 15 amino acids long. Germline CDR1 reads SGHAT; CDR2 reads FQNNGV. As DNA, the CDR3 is TGTGCCAGCAGCTCCGGGACAGGGAGGTACTATGGCTACACCTTC. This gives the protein CASSSGTGRYYGYTF.

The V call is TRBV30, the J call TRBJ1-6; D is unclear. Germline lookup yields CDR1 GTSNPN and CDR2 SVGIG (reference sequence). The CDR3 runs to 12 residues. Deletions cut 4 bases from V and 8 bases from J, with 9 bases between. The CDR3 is CAWTGRDSPLHF. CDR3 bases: TGTGCCTGGACAGGCAGAGATTCACCCCTCCACTTT.

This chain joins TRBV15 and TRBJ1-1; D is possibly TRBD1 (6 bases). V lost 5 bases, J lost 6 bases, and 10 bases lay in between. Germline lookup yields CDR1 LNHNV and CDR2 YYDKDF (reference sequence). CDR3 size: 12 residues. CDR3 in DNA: TGTGCCACCAGCGAGGGGGGGTCTGAAGCTTTCTTT. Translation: CATSEGGSEAFF.

CDR3 residues: CASSYSWPQETQYF. The CDR3 bases are TGTGCCAGCAGTTACTCCTGGCCCCAAGAGACCCAGTACTTC. The V call is TRBV6-5, the J call TRBJ2-5; D remains ambiguous. V lost 0 bases, J lost 1 base, and 6 bases lay in between. There are 14 residues in the CDR3. Germline loops: CDR1 MNHEY, CDR2 SVGAGI.

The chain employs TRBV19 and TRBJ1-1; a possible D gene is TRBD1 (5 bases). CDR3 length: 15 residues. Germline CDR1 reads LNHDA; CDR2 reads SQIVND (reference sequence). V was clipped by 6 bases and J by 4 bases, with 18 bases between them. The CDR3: CASRPHERRGTEAFF. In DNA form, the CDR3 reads TGTGCCAGTAGACCCCACGAGCGGAGGGGCACTGAAGCTTTCTTT. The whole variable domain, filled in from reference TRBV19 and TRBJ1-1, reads DGGITQSPKYLFRKEGQNVTLSCEQNLNHDAMYWYRQDPGQGLRLIYYSQIVNDFQKGDIAEGYSVSREKKESFPLTVTSAQKNPTAFYLCASRPHERRGTEAFFGQGTRLTVV.

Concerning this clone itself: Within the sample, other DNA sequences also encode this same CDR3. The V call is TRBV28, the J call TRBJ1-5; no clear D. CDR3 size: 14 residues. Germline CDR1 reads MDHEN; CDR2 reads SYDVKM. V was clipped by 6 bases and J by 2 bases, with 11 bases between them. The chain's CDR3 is CASSPRQGNQPQHF. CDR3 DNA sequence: TGTGCCAGCAGCCCCAGGCAGGGCAATCAGCCCCAGCATTTT.

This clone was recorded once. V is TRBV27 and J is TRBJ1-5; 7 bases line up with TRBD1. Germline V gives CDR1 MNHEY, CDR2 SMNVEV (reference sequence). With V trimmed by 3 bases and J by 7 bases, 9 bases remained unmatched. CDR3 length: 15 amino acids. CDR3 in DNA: TGTGCCAGCAGTTTTAAGGGGGCTGGGTACCAGCCCCAGCATTTT. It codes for CASSFKGAGYQPQHF.

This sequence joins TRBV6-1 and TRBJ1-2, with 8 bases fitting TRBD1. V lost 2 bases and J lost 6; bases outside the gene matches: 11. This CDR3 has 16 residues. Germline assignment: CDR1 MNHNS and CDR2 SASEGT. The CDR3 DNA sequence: TGTGCCAGCAGTGAATACGATCAGACAGGGGCCGATGGCTACACCTTC. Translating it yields CASSEYDQTGADGYTF.

Here the CDR3 reads CASSLSKPGTYEQYF. As DNA, the CDR3 is TGTGCCAGCAGTTTATCGAAGCCGGGGACCTACGAGCAGTACTTC. The chain uses TRBV27 and TRBJ2-7, with D possibly matching TRBD2 (5 bases). This CDR3 contains 15 residues. Germline CDR1 and CDR2: MNHEY and SMNVEV (reference sequence). V dropped 0 bases and J dropped 2 bases, with 11 bases sitting between them.

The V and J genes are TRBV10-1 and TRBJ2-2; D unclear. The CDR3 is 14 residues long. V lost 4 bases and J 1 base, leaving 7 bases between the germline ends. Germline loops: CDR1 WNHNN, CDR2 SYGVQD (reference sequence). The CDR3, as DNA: TGCGCCAGCAGTGCTGGCTGGAACACCGGGGAGCTGTTTTTT. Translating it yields CASSAGWNTGELFF.

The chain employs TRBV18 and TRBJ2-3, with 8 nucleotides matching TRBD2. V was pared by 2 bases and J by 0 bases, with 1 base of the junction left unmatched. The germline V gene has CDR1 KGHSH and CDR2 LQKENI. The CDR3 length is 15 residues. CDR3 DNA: TGTGCCAGCTCACCATCTAGCGGGAGCACAGATACGCAGTATTTT. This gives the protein CASSPSSGSTDTQYF.

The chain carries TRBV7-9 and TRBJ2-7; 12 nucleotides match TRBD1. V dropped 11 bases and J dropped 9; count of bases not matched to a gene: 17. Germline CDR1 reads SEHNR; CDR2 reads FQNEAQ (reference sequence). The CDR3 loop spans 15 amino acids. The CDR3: CAYSGKGQGARGQYF. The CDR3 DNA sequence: TGTGCCTACAGCGGGAAGGGACAGGGGGCTCGCGGGCAGTACTTC.

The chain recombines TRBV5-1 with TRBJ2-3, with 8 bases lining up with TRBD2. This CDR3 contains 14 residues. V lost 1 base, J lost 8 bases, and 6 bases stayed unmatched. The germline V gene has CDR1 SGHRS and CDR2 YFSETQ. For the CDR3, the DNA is TGCGCCAGCAGCTTGACGGGGGGGCAGGGTACGCAGTATTTT. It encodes CASSLTGGQGTQYF.

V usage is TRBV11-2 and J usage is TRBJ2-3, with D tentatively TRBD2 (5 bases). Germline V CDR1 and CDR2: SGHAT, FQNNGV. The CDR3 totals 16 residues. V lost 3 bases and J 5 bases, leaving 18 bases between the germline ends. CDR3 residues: CASSFPSRTTEDTQYF. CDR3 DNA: TGTGCCAGCAGCTTTCCTAGCAGAACTACGGAAGATACGCAGTATTTT.

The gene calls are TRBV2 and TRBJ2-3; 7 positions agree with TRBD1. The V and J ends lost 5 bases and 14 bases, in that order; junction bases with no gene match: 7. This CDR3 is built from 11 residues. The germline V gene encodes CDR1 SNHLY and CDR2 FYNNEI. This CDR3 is CASSTGDVPYF. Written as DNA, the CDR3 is TGTGCCAGCAGTACAGGGGACGTTCCGTATTTT.

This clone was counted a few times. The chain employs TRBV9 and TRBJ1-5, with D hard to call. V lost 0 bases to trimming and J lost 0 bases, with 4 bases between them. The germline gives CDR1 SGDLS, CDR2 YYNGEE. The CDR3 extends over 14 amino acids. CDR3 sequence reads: CASSVASSNQPQHF. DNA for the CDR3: TGTGCCAGCAGCGTAGCGTCTAGCAATCAGCCCCAGCATTTT.

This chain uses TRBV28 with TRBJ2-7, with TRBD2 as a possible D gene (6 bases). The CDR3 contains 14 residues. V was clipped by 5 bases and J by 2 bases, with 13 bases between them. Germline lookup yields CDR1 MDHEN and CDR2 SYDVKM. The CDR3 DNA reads TGTGCCAGCAGTCCCCCGGGAGTGACCTACGAGCAGTACTTC. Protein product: CASSPPGVTYEQYF.

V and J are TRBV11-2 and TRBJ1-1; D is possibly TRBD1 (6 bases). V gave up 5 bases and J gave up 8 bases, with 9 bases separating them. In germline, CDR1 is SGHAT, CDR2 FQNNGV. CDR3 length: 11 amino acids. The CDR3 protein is CASSLQGEAFF. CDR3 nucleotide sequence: TGTGCCAGCAGCCTACAGGGAGAAGCTTTCTTT.

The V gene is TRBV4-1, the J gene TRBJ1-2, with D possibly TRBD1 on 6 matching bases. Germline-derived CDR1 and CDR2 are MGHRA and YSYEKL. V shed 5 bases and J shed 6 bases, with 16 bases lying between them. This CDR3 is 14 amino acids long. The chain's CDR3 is CASSTRGRGNGYTF. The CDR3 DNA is TGCGCCAGCAGCACCCGCGGCAGGGGCAATGGCTACACCTTC.